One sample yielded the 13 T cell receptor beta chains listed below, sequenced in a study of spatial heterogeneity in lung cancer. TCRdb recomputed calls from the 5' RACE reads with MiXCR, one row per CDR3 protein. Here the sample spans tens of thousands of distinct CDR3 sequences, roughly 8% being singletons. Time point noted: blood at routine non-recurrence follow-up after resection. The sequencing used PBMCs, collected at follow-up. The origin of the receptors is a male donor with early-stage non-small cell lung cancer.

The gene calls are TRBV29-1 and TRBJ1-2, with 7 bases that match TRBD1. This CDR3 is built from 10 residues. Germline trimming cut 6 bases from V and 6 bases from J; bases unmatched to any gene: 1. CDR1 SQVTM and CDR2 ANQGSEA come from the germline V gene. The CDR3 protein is CSVGQDGYTF. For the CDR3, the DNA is TGCAGCGTCGGACAGGATGGCTACACCTTC. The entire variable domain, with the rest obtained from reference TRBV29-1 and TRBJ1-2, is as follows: SAVISQKPSRDICQRGTSLTIQCQVDSQVTMMFWYRQQPGQSLTLIATANQGSEATYESGFVIDKFPISRPNLTFSTLTVSNMSPEDSSIYLCSVGQDGYTFGSGTRLTVV.

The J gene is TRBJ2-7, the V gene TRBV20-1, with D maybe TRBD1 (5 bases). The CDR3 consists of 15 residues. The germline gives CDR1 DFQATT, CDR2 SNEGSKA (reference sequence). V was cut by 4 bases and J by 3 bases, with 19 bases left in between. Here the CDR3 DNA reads TGCAGTGCTAATGGGGCCCTAGACAGTTACTACGAGCAGTACTTC. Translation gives CSANGALDSYYEQYF.

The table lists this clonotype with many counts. CDR3 coding DNA: TGCGCCAGCAGCCAAGGGCCGTCGGACAGGGGGCCGGGGGAGCAGTACTTC. Translated: CASSQGPSDRGPGEQYF. The chain carries TRBV4-1 and TRBJ2-7, with 11 nucleotides matching TRBD1. The CDR3 is 17 residues long. Germline-derived CDR1 and CDR2 are MGHRA and YSYEKL. V lost 1 base to trimming and J lost 7 bases; unmatched junction nucleotides: 12.

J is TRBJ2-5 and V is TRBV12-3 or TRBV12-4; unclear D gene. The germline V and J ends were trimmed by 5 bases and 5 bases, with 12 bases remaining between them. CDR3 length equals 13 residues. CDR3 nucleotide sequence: TGTGCCAGCAGTGCCCGGGTTCGGGAGACCCAGTACTTC. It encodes CASSARVRETQYF.

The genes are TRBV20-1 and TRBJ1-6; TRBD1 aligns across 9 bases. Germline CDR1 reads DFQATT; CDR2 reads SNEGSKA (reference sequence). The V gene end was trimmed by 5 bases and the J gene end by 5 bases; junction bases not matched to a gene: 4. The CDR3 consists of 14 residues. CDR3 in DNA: TGCAGTGCTGGGACAGGGCTTAATAATTCACCCCTCCACTTT. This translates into CSAGTGLNNSPLHF.

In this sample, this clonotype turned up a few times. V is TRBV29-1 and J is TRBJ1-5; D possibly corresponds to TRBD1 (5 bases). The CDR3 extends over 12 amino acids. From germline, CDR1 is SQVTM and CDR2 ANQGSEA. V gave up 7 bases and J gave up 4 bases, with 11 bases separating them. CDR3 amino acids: CSGGDPNQPQHF. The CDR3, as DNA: TGCAGCGGAGGGGACCCTAATCAGCCCCAGCATTTT.

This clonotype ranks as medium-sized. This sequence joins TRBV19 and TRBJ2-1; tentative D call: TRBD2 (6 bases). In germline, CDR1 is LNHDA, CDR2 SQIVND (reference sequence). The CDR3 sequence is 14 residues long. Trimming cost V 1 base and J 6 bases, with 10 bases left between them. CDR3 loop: CASSIAASANEQFF. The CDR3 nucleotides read TGTGCCAGTAGTATAGCGGCTAGCGCCAATGAGCAGTTCTTC. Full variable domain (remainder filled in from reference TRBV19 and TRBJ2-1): DGGITQSPKYLFRKEGQNVTLSCEQNLNHDAMYWYRQDPGQGLRLIYYSQIVNDFQKGDIAEGYSVSREKKESFPLTVTSAQKNPTAFYLCASSIAASANEQFFGPGTRLTVL.

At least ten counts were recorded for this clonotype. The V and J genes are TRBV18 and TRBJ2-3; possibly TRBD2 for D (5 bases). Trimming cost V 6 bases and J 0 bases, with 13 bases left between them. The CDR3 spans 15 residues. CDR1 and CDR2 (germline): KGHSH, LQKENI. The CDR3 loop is CASSAGLLSTDTQYF. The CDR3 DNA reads TGTGCCAGCTCGGCAGGACTCCTTAGCACAGATACGCAGTATTTT.

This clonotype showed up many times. The CDR3 DNA reads as TGTGCCAGCAGTTTATGGACAGGCGGCTACACCTTC. As protein: CASSLWTGGYTF. The J gene is TRBJ1-2, the V gene TRBV12-3 or TRBV12-4; TRBD1 aligns across 7 bases. V dropped 2 bases and J dropped 8; count of bases not matched to a gene: 2. CDR3 length equals 12 residues.

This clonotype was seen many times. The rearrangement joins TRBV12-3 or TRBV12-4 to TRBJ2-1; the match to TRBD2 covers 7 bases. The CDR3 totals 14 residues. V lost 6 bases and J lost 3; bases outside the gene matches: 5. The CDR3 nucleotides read TGTGCCAGCAGGGTAGGCGGGGGCTACAATGAGCAGTTCTTC. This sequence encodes CASRVGGGYNEQFF.

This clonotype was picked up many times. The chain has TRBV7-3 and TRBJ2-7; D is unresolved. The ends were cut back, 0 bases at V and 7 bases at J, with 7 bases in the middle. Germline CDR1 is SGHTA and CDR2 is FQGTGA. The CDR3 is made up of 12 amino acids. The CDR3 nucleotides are TGTGCCAGCAGCTTAACGGGTGGTGAGCAGTACTTC. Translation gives CASSLTGGEQYF.

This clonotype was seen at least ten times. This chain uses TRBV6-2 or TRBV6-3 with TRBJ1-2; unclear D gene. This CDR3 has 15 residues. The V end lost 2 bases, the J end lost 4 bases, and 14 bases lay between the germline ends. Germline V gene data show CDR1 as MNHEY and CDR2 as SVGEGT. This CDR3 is CASSYTSDGFYGYTF. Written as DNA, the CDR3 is TGTGCCAGCAGTTACACCTCTGACGGATTCTATGGCTACACCTTC.

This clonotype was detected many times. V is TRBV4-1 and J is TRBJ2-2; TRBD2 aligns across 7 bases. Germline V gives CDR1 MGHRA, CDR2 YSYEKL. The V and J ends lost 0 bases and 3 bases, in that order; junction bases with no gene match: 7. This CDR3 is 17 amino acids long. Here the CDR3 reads CASSQDSGLRYTGELFF. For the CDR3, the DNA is TGCGCCAGCAGCCAAGATAGCGGGCTACGGTACACCGGGGAGCTGTTTTTT.